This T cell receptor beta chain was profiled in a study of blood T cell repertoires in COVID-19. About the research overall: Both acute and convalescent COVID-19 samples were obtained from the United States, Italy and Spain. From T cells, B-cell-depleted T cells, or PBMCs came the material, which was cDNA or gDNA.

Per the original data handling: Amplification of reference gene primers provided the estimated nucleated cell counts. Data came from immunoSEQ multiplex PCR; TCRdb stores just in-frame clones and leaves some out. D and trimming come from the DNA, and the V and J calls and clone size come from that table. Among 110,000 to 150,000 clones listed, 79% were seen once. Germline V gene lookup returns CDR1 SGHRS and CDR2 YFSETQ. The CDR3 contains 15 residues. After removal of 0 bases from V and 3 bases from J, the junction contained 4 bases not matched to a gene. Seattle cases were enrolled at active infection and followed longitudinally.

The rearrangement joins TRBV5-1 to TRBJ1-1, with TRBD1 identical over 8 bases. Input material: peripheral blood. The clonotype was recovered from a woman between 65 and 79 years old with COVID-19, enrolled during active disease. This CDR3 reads CASSLGQGRDTEAFF. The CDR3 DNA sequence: TGCGCCAGCAGCTTGGGACAGGGGAGGGACACTGAAGCTTTCTTT.